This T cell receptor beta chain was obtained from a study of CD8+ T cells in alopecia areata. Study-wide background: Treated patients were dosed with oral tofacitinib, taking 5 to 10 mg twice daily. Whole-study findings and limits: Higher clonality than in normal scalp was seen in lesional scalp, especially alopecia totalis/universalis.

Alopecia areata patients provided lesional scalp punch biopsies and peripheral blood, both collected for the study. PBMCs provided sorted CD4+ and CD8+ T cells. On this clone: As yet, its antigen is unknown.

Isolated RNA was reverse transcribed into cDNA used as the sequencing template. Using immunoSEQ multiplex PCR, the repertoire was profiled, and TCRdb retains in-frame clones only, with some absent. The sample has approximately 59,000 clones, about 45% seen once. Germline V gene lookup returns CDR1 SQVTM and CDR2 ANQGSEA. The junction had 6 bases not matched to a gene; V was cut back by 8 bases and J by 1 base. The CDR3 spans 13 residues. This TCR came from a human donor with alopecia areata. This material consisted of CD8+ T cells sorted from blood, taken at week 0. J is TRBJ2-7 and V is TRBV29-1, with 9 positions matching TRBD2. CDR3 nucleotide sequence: TGCAGCACCAGGACTAGCGCATCCTACGAGCAGTACTTC. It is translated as CSTRTSASYEQYF.